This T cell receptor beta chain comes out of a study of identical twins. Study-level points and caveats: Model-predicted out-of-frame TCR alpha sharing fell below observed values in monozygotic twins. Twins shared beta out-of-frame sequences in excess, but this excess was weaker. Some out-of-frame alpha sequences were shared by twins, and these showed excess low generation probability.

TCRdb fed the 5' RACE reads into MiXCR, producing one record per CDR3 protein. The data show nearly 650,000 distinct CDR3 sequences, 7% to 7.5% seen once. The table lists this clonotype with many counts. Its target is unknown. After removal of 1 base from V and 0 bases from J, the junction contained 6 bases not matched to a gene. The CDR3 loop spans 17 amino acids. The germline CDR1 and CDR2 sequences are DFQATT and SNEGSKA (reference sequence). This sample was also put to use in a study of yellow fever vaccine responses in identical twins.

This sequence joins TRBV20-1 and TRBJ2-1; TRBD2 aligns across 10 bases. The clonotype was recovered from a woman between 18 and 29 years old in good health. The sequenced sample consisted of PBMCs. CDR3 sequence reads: CSARATLAGSSYNEQFF. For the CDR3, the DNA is TGCAGTGCTAGAGCTACACTAGCGGGGAGCTCCTACAATGAGCAGTTCTTC.